The subject of this entry is one T cell receptor (beta chain). Its antigen is unknown. The data derive from a study of PD-L1 blockade in urothelial cancer. Study-level results: Where pretreatment blood TCR clonality fell below the median, better survival was predicted.

As to time point: peripheral blood 6 weeks after treatment start. Anywhere from 1 to 8 samples came from each patient, spanning pretreatment and on-treatment. Germline V gives CDR1 LGHNA, CDR2 YNFKEQ. V was shortened by 0 bases and J by 3 bases, with 17 bases between the two germline ends. The CDR3 sequence is 17 residues long. Each PCR had synthetic TCR analog templates added to it as a spike-in. Some clones are missing from TCRdb's copy, which holds only in-frame ones; the method was immunoSEQ multiplex PCR. The sample has about 50,000 clones, 70% to 85% seen once; the top ten hold 1.9%. The sequence came from a man aged 45-65 years with urothelial cancer. This specimen consisted of PBMCs, obtained around atezolizumab (anti-PD-L1) treatment. The V and J genes are TRBV4-2 and TRBJ2-5; a possible D gene is TRBD1 (5 bases). CDR3 in DNA: TGTGCCAGCAGCCAAGATGCCGTAGGTGACAGCGAAGAGACCCAGTACTTC. Translating gives CASSQDAVGDSEETQYF.